This TCR beta chain was recovered during a study of cytomegalovirus exposure and HLA in healthy donors. Details on this clone: Its antigen remains unknown.

Among the donors, all were healthy bone marrow donors. Study conclusions and caveats: It was fewer than 200 TCR beta chains that were listed as cytomegalovirus-associated. Later on, a genetic analysis was performed. It linked a missense variant in DCLRE1C with V- and J-gene trimming of TCR beta.

Vbeta (60) and Jbeta (13) primers were used in the PCR. Using immunoSEQ multiplex PCR, the repertoire was profiled, and TCRdb retains in-frame clones only, with some absent. The sample holds about 120,000 clones, over 70% seen once. Germline CDR1 is LGHNA and CDR2 is YSLEER. The ends were cut back, 0 bases at V and 3 bases at J, with 9 bases in the middle. CDR3 size: 15 residues. The chain uses TRBV4-3 and TRBJ1-3; D not resolved. The sequencing input was PBMCs. The receptor was isolated from a woman aged 45-65 years in good health and CMV-seronegative. The chain's CDR3 is CASSQDLVYGNTIYF. CDR3 nucleotides: TGCGCCAGCAGCCAAGATCTTGTATATGGAAACACCATATATTTT.